This T cell receptor (beta chain) was obtained from a study of response to subunit inactivated influenza vaccine. Study findings and constraints: After each seasonal influenza vaccination, few new T cells are recruited, the authors suggested.

From the RT-PCR reads, TCRdb called clonotypes with MiXCR, one entry per CDR3 protein. Of hundreds of thousands of distinct CDR3 sequences listed, 18% were seen once; the top ten hold roughly 11%. This CDR3 is 14 amino acids long. Germline CDR1 is LGHDT and CDR2 is YNNKEL (reference sequence). Trimming left V 7 bases short and J 0 bases short, with 12 bases between. This clonotype was found a few times. What it binds is not known. The rearrangement uses TRBV3-1 and TRBJ1-1, with D perhaps TRBD1 (5 bases). The specimen was PBMCs from blood, collected 4 to 6 days after vaccination. The clonotype was recovered from a middle-aged man who received an inactivated influenza vaccine. CDR3 amino acids: CASKGIELNTEAFF. In DNA, the CDR3 is TGTGCCAGCAAGGGGATAGAATTGAACACTGAAGCTTTCTTT.